These T cell receptor beta chains were read from a single sample in a study of blood T cell repertoires in COVID-19. Assay used: immunoSEQ multiplex PCR; TCRdb lists only in-frame clones, some missing. The profile shows about 54,000 clones, 85% to 95% of them singletons. Sequencing input: peripheral blood. The source is a man over 45 with acute or convalescent COVID-19. Each CDR3 is given with its conserved first and last residue. The order of the fields is CDR3 length, D gene, V gene, J gene, CDR3 protein. The D gene is left open where the match is weak.

cdr3_length: 12; d_call: NA; v_call: TRBV19; j_call: TRBJ2-3; cdr3_aa: CASSKRTDTQYF
cdr3_length: 14; d_call: NA; v_call: TRBV7-8; j_call: TRBJ1-2; cdr3_aa: CASSPVQAGYGYTF
cdr3_length: 15; d_call: NA; v_call: TRBV6-1; j_call: TRBJ1-4; cdr3_aa: CASSEAQMGREKLFF
cdr3_length: 14; d_call: NA; v_call: TRBV11-3; j_call: TRBJ2-1; cdr3_aa: CASSFITRYNEQFF
cdr3_length: 14; d_call: TRBD2; v_call: TRBV12-5; j_call: TRBJ2-1; cdr3_aa: CASGLGLARNEQFF
cdr3_length: 18; d_call: TRBD1; v_call: TRBV19; j_call: TRBJ1-2; cdr3_aa: CASSILGQGAFPLSGYTF
cdr3_length: 17; d_call: TRBD1; v_call: TRBV19; j_call: TRBJ2-1; cdr3_aa: CASSGISGTGRNNEQFF
cdr3_length: 14; d_call: NA; v_call: TRBV4-1; j_call: TRBJ2-7; cdr3_aa: CASSQDPGSYEQYF
cdr3_length: 14; d_call: NA; v_call: TRBV29-1; j_call: TRBJ1-3; cdr3_aa: CSVETRVSGNTIYF
cdr3_length: 16; d_call: NA; v_call: TRBV18; j_call: TRBJ2-6; cdr3_aa: CASSPRLGSGANVLTF
cdr3_length: 15; d_call: NA; v_call: TRBV24-1; j_call: TRBJ1-5; cdr3_aa: CATSGQQGWNQPQHF
cdr3_length: 16; d_call: TRBD2; v_call: TRBV27; j_call: TRBJ2-2; cdr3_aa: CASSFTSGRDTGELFF
cdr3_length: 15; d_call: TRBD2; v_call: TRBV7-9; j_call: TRBJ2-7; cdr3_aa: CASSRGTSGSYEQYF
cdr3_length: 16; d_call: TRBD2; v_call: TRBV11-3; j_call: TRBJ2-5; cdr3_aa: CASSSASGRNQETQYF
cdr3_length: 13; d_call: NA; v_call: TRBV19; j_call: TRBJ1-2; cdr3_aa: CASSPLLYYGYTF
cdr3_length: 14; d_call: NA; v_call: TRBV2; j_call: TRBJ1-1; cdr3_aa: CASRETGMNTEAFF
cdr3_length: 14; d_call: NA; v_call: TRBV19; j_call: TRBJ2-2; cdr3_aa: CASKFPEPTGELFF
cdr3_length: 15; d_call: TRBD1; v_call: TRBV4-1; j_call: TRBJ2-2; cdr3_aa: CASRQPGQGIGELFF
cdr3_length: 15; d_call: NA; v_call: TRBV28; j_call: TRBJ2-6; cdr3_aa: CASTIGDSGANVLTF
cdr3_length: 14; d_call: NA; v_call: TRBV4-2; j_call: TRBJ1-1; cdr3_aa: CASSRTDMNTEAFF
cdr3_length: 15; d_call: NA; v_call: TRBV28; j_call: TRBJ1-1; cdr3_aa: CASSFLQTGMTEAFF
cdr3_length: 13; d_call: TRBD1; v_call: TRBV5-4; j_call: TRBJ2-5; cdr3_aa: CASSPTGEETQYF
cdr3_length: 15; d_call: TRBD2; v_call: TRBV5-1; j_call: TRBJ2-1; cdr3_aa: CASEPGTSGINEQFF
cdr3_length: 17; d_call: TRBD1; v_call: TRBV25-1; j_call: TRBJ1-3; cdr3_aa: CASSEWTGSPPGNTIYF
cdr3_length: 11; d_call: NA; v_call: TRBV29-1; j_call: TRBJ1-1; cdr3_aa: CSTNRVPEAFF
cdr3_length: 15; d_call: TRBD1; v_call: TRBV29-1; j_call: TRBJ1-4; cdr3_aa: CSVEGRRDSVEKLFF
cdr3_length: 13; d_call: NA; v_call: TRBV6-5; j_call: TRBJ2-3; cdr3_aa: CASSPPGLGAQYF
cdr3_length: 14; d_call: TRBD1; v_call: TRBV5-1; j_call: TRBJ1-1; cdr3_aa: CASSSMTGGTEAFF
cdr3_length: 12; d_call: NA; v_call: TRBV7-9; j_call: TRBJ2-7; cdr3_aa: CASSRGPYEQYF
cdr3_length: 14; d_call: TRBD1; v_call: TRBV11-3; j_call: TRBJ2-2; cdr3_aa: CASSFLGGSGELFF